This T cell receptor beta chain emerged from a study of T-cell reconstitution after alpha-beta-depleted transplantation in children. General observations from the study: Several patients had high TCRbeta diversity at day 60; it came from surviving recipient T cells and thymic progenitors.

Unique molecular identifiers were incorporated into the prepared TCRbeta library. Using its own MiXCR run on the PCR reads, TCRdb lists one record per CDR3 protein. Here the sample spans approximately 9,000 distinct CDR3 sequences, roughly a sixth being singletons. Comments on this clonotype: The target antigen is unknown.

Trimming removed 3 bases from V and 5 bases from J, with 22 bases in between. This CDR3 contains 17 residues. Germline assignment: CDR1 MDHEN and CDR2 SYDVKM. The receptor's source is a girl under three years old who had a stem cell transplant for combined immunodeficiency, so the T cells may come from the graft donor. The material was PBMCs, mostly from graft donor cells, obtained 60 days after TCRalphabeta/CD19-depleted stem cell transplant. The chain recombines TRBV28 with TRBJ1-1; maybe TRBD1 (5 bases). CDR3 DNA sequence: TGTGCCAGCAGTTTTTTGAGAGGGCAGGGACTACGGACTGAAGCTTTCTTT. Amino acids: CASSFLRGQGLRTEAFF.